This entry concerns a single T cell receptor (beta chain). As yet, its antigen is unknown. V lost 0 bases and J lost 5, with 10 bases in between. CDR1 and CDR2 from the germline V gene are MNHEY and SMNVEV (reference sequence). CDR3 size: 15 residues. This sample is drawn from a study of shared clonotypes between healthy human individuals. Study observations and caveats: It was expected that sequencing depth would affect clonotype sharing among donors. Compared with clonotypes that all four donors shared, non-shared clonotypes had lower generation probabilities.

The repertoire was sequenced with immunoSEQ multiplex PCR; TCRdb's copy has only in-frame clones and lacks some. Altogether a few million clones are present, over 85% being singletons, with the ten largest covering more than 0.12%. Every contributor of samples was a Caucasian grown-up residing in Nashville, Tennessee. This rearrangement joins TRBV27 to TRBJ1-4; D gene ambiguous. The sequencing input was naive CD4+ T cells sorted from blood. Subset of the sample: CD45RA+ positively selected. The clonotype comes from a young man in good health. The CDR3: CASSLSTRANEKLFF. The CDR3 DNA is TGTGCCAGCAGTTTATCGACAAGAGCAAATGAAAAACTGTTTTTT.